These 26 T cell receptor beta chains came from one sample sequenced in a study of radiation and T cells in renal cell carcinoma (dated by TCRdb to 2020 to 2022). Receptor amplification or capture employed the immunoSEQ multiplex PCR assay. Entries here come from immuneACCESS through TCRdb and include only in-frame sequences with V and J called. Some clones fail to appear in such tables; in the studies checked, an unresolved V gene covers under half of the shortfall, and the cause of the remainder is unknown. The sample contains 100,000 to 150,000 clones, roughly four fifths of them found a single time. Approximately 6.3% of the sample is held by the ten biggest clonotypes. The time point label of this sample denotes: blood 2 weeks post-SBRT. The sample's treatment or condition label, decoded: 15 Gy SBRT to primary tumor, nephrectomy 4 weeks later. Sequencing was performed on blood, taken from a patient whose treatment included radiotherapy and nephrectomy. The receptors derive from a man aged 50-59 years with renal cell carcinoma.

V and J are TRBV4-2 and TRBJ2-3; 7 bases line up with TRBD2. This CDR3 region has 17 residues. Per the germline V gene, CDR1 is LGHNA and CDR2 is YNFKEQ. Trimming at V came to 0 bases and at J to 4 bases, leaving 10 bases not matched to a gene. CDR3 in DNA: TGTGCCAGCAGCCAAGATATGGGGCGGGAGTCGGCAGATACGCAGTATTTT. Protein sequence: CASSQDMGRESADTQYF.

With respect to this clone: The junction departs from germline at one end; a sequencing error may be responsible. This chain joins TRBV2 and TRBJ2-7, with TRBD2 matching 9 bases. Germline CDR1 reads SNHLY; CDR2 reads FYNNEI. This CDR3 contains 12 residues. The CDR3 spells CASSEAALAGGF. Here the CDR3 DNA reads TGTGCCAGCAGTGAAGCGGCACTAGCGGGCGGCTTC.

The V and J genes are TRBV20-1 and TRBJ1-6; D gene uncertain. V lost 0 bases and J lost 14, with 8 bases in between. Germline CDR1 DFQATT, CDR2 SNEGSKA (reference sequence). The CDR3 has 11 residues. CDR3 residues: CSARDRVTLHF. CDR3 nucleotide sequence: TGCAGTGCTAGAGATCGGGTGACCCTCCACTTT.

The chain has TRBV7-2 and TRBJ2-7, with D unclear. Between the trimmed V and J ends, which lost 2 bases and 6 bases, there was a span of 5 bases. CDR1 is SGHTA and CDR2 is FQGNSA in the germline V gene. The CDR3 is 11 residues long. The CDR3 DNA sequence: TGTGCCAGCAGCTTACAAGTCGAGCAGTACTTC. Protein product: CASSLQVEQYF.

The V gene is TRBV19, the J gene TRBJ1-5; D unclear. This CDR3 is built from 12 residues. Between the trimmed V and J ends, which lost 6 bases and 4 bases, there was a span of 7 bases. The V gene's germline CDR1 is LNHDA and CDR2 SQIVND (reference sequence). The CDR3 reads CASRSANQPQHF. The CDR3 DNA reads as TGTGCCAGTAGGTCAGCGAATCAGCCCCAGCATTTT.

This chain connects TRBV5-1 to TRBJ2-2; TRBD2 might be the D (6 bases). V was cut by 2 bases and J by 7 bases, with 9 bases left in between. The CDR3 length is 13 residues. In germline, CDR1 is SGHRS, CDR2 YFSETQ. CDR3 sequence: CASSLRGIGELFF. CDR3 DNA sequence: TGCGCCAGCAGCTTACGGGGGATCGGGGAGCTGTTTTTT. Looking up the rest from reference TRBV5-1 and TRBJ2-2 gives the full variable domain: KAGVTQTPRYLIKTRGQQVTLSCSPISGHRSVSWYQQTPGQGLQFLFEYFSETQRNKGNFPGRFSGRQFSNSRSEMNVSTLELGDSALYLCASSLRGIGELFFGEGSRLTVL.

A word on this clone: Relative to the germline gene, one junction end is altered; a read error may explain this. The CDR3 DNA sequence: TGTGCTAGCAGCCCGGGACTCGCCCAGGCCGGAGTTACGCAGTATTTT. This sequence encodes CASSPGLAQAGVTQYF. The chain uses TRBV7-7 and TRBJ2-3; the D gene is possibly TRBD2 (6 bases). The CDR3 runs to 16 residues. The germline CDR1 and CDR2 sequences are SSHAT and FNYEAQ (reference sequence). The full variable domain, rest sourced from reference TRBV7-7 and TRBJ2-3, is GAGVSQSPRYKVTKRGQDVTLRCDPISSHATLYWYQQALGQGPEFLTYFNYEAQPDKSGLPSDRFSAERPEGSISTLTIQRTEQRDSAMYRCASSPGLAQAGVTQYFGPGTRLTVL.

This clone turned up a few times. This chain links TRBV11-2 with TRBJ2-7; weak D call: TRBD1 (6 bases). Germline lookup yields CDR1 SGHAT and CDR2 FQNNGV. The CDR3 loop spans 14 amino acids. The V and J ends lost 5 bases and 0 bases respectively, with 11 bases between them. CDR3 DNA sequence: TGTGCCAGCAGCACGCGACAGGCCTCCTACGAGCAGTACTTC. This encodes CASSTRQASYEQYF.

On this clone: A single base separates this from a much larger clone, so it may be a read error. This rearrangement joins TRBV6-1 to TRBJ1-1; D might be TRBD1 (5 bases). V gave up 6 bases and J gave up 1 base, with 9 bases separating them. CDR3 size: 13 residues. Germline assignment: CDR1 MNHNS and CDR2 SASEGT. The CDR3 coding sequence is TGTGCCAGCAGCTTGACAGAGAACACTGAAGCTTTCTTT. Translation gives CASSLTENTEAFF.

V and J are TRBV7-9 and TRBJ1-1; 7 positions match TRBD1. Germline CDR1 is SEHNR and CDR2 is FQNEAQ (reference sequence). The CDR3 covers 13 residues. Trimming at V came to 6 bases and at J to 4 bases, leaving 5 bases not matched to a gene. The CDR3 bases are TGTGCCAGCAGAAGGGGGCAGGGCACTGAAGCTTTCTTT. This translates into CASRRGQGTEAFF.

In nucleotides, the CDR3 is TGTGCCAGCAGTTACTCGAGCCACAGGTCAAAGACCCAGTACTTC. It specifies CASSYSSHRSKTQYF. V is TRBV6-5 and J is TRBJ2-5; tentatively, D is TRBD1 (5 bases). The CDR3 runs 15 residues. In germline, CDR1 is MNHEY, CDR2 SVGAGI. The V gene lost 0 bases and the J gene lost 6 bases, with 14 bases spanning the gap.

The rearrangement uses TRBV7-9 and TRBJ2-5, with 10 bases fitting TRBD1. The DNA end favors TRBJ2-7, so the J call may be wrong. The CDR3 is made up of 15 amino acids. Germline V gene sequence: CDR1 SEHNR, CDR2 FQNEAQ (reference sequence). As DNA, the CDR3 is TGTGCCAGCAGCGCCCCCGGGACAGGGGCCTACGAGCAGTACTTC. Translation: CASSAPGTGAYEQYF.

This chain uses TRBV19 with TRBJ1-4, with TRBD1 identical over 11 bases. Losses at the gene ends were 5 bases for V and 8 bases for J; bases not matched to a gene: 7. The CDR3 totals 15 residues. CDR1 and CDR2 (germline): LNHDA, SQIVND (reference sequence). The CDR3, as DNA: TGTGCCAGTAGTCTCAGGGACAGGGGGACGGAAAAACTGTTTTTT. This translates into CASSLRDRGTEKLFF.

The chain links TRBV7-9 to TRBJ2-1; no reliable D call. There are 12 residues in the CDR3. V dropped 5 bases and J dropped 9 bases, with 11 bases sitting between them. Germline V gives CDR1 SEHNR, CDR2 FQNEAQ (reference sequence). The CDR3 DNA follows: TGTGCCAGCAGCCTCCGTCCCCCTGAGCAGTTCTTC. This translates into CASSLRPPEQFF. Based on the CDR3 plus reference TRBV7-9 and TRBJ2-1, the full variable domain is DTGVSQNPRHKITKRGQNVTFRCDPISEHNRLYWYRQTLGQGPEFLTYFQNEAQLEKSRLLSDRFSAERPKGSFSTLEIQRTEQGDSAMYLCASSLRPPEQFFGPGTRLTVL.

The chain combines TRBV6-5 with TRBJ2-7; D uncertain. The V end lost 5 bases, the J end lost 4 bases, and 9 bases lay between the germline ends. The CDR3 extends over 12 amino acids. Germline assignment: CDR1 MNHEY and CDR2 SVGAGI. This CDR3 is CASSAQAYEQYF. In DNA, the CDR3 is TGTGCCAGCAGTGCCCAGGCGTACGAGCAGTACTTC.

V gene TRBV15 combines with J gene TRBJ2-1; 14 bases agree with TRBD2. Germline loops: CDR1 LNHNV, CDR2 YYDKDF (reference sequence). This CDR3 region has 20 residues. After removal of 3 bases from V and 7 bases from J, the junction contained 17 bases not matched to a gene. CDR3: CATSRKGQVRLAGGRNEQFF. CDR3 bases: TGTGCCACCAGCAGGAAAGGACAAGTGCGACTAGCGGGGGGGAGGAATGAGCAGTTCTTC.

This clone appeared once. This sequence joins TRBV21-1 and TRBJ2-6; the D call TRBD1 from the table was never checked on the DNA. TRBV21-1 is deemed a pseudogene. CDR3 size: 16 residues. The CDR3 loop is CASSNGQGAGANVLTF. CDR3 sequence (DNA): TGTGCCAGCAGCAACGGACAGGGAGCTGGGGCCAACGTCCTGACTTTC.

The rearrangement uses TRBV30 and TRBJ2-5; TRBD2 is a possible D gene (6 bases). Between the trimmed V and J ends, which lost 0 bases and 1 base, there was a span of 9 bases. CDR1 and CDR2 (germline): GTSNPN, SVGIG (reference sequence). The CDR3 runs to 14 residues. CDR3 coding DNA: TGTGCCTGGAGTGTATACGGGAGCCAAGAGACCCAGTACTTC. It encodes CAWSVYGSQETQYF.

The CDR3 spells CAWKRGDPGELFF. The CDR3 DNA follows: TGTGCCTGGAAACGGGGGGATCCCGGGGAGCTGTTTTTT. The chain combines TRBV30 with TRBJ2-2; 7 nucleotides match TRBD2. The CDR3 is 13 residues long. Germline assignment: CDR1 GTSNPN and CDR2 SVGIG (reference sequence). The V gene end was trimmed by 4 bases and the J gene end by 6 bases; junction bases not matched to a gene: 5.

This clone has only one observation. The V gene is TRBV4-1, the J gene TRBJ2-7, with 12 bases identical to TRBD1. Per the germline V gene, CDR1 is MGHRA and CDR2 is YSYEKL. This CDR3 region has 17 residues. V dropped 1 base and J dropped 7; count of bases not matched to a gene: 11. The CDR3 nucleotides are TGCGCCAGCAGCCAAGTAGCGGGGACAGGGGGCGCTTGGGAGCAGTACTTC. Encoded protein: CASSQVAGTGGAWEQYF.

The V gene is TRBV11-2, the J gene TRBJ2-7; 10 bases map to TRBD1. CDR1 and CDR2 from the germline V gene are SGHAT and FQNNGV. This CDR3 region has 15 residues. The junction had 5 bases not matched to a gene; V was cut back by 1 base and J by 5 bases. CDR3 loop: CASSLGPGTGDEQYF. CDR3 DNA sequence: TGTGCCAGCAGCTTAGGGCCTGGGACAGGGGACGAGCAGTACTTC.

Only one count was recorded for this clone. J is TRBJ2-7 and V is TRBV15, with D unclear. Germline V CDR1 and CDR2: LNHNV, YYDKDF (reference sequence). Trimming removed 7 bases from V and 4 bases from J, with 20 bases in between. This CDR3 is built from 15 residues. CDR3 sequence: CATNLGRHRKYEQYF. The CDR3 DNA follows: TGTGCCACCAACCTAGGCAGGCACCGCAAGTACGAGCAGTACTTC.

The CDR3 DNA follows: TGTGCCAGCAGCTTCCAGGGGACCTATAATTCACCCCTCCACTTT. It codes for CASSFQGTYNSPLHF. The chain joins TRBV11-2 to TRBJ1-6; the D gene is possibly TRBD1 (6 bases). The V and J ends lost 3 bases and 2 bases respectively, with 8 bases between them. This CDR3 spans 15 amino acids. Per the germline V gene, CDR1 is SGHAT and CDR2 is FQNNGV.

This clone has at least ten counts. The V call is TRBV5-8, the J call TRBJ1-2; D uncertain. Germline V gene sequence: CDR1 SGHTS, CDR2 YDEGEE. The CDR3 runs to 14 residues. V shed 2 bases and J shed 4 bases, with 12 bases lying between them. CDR3 sequence reads: CASSLGAATYGYTF. In DNA form, the CDR3 reads TGTGCCAGCAGCTTAGGAGCAGCCACCTATGGCTACACCTTC.

This chain uses TRBV4-2 with TRBJ2-1; no definite D call. CDR3 length: 15 amino acids. V was shortened by 1 base and J by 1 base, with 8 bases between the two germline ends. Germline V gives CDR1 LGHNA, CDR2 YNFKEQ. The CDR3, as DNA: TGTGCCAGCAGCCAAGTCTATTCTTCCTACAATGAGCAGTTCTTC. Its protein is CASSQVYSSYNEQFF.

In this sample, this clone turned up once. The sample carries other DNA sequences with the same CDR3. The chain is built from TRBV5-1 and TRBJ2-3; D possibly matches TRBD1 or TRBD2 (5 bases each). Germline CDR1 is SGHRS and CDR2 is YFSETQ. The CDR3 loop spans 12 amino acids. V lost 5 bases and J lost 6, with 10 bases in between. For the CDR3, the DNA is TGCGCCAGCAGATGGGACGCCGATACGCAGTATTTT. It codes for CASRWDADTQYF.